One sample yielded the 10 T cell receptor beta chains listed below, sequenced in a study of identical twins. TCRdb analysed the 5' RACE reads with MiXCR anew, one entry per CDR3 protein. The sample includes 1.5 million to 2 million distinct CDR3 sequences, around a third of them seen just once. Sequenced sample: cord blood. These receptors were collected from a newborn girl in good health.

The CDR3 is CASTIQEGYGYTF. CDR3 in DNA: TGTGCCAGCACCATACAGGAGGGATATGGCTACACCTTC. The rearrangement uses TRBV5-6 and TRBJ1-2, with a possible D match to TRBD1 (5 bases). The CDR3 totals 13 residues. Germline loops: CDR1 SGHDT, CDR2 YYEEEE. Deletions cut 6 bases from V and 5 bases from J, with 14 bases between.

The J gene is TRBJ2-3, the V gene TRBV2; 12 nucleotides align to TRBD1. CDR3 length: 16 residues. Unmatched junction bases numbered 10, after V lost 8 bases and J lost 4 bases. Germline CDR1 and CDR2: SNHLY and FYNNEI. This chain's CDR3 is CASSLRDRGLPDTQYF. The CDR3, as DNA: TGTGCCAGCTCACTCCGGGACAGGGGGCTACCAGATACGCAGTATTTT.

This clonotype was picked up a small number of times. This chain links TRBV10-3 with TRBJ2-7; D may be TRBD1 (6 bases). The CDR3 length is 14 residues. Trimming took 4 bases from V and 1 from J, leaving 11 bases between them. Germline-derived CDR1 and CDR2 are ENHRY and SYGVKD. CDR3: CAISVGDTSYEQYF. Here the CDR3 DNA reads TGTGCCATCAGTGTAGGGGACACATCCTACGAGCAGTACTTC.

The chain joins TRBV10-3 to TRBJ1-1; a weak D match, TRBD1 (6 bases). The V and J ends lost 4 bases and 8 bases respectively, with 17 bases between them. There are 14 residues in the CDR3. The germline CDR1 and CDR2 sequences are ENHRY and SYGVKD. DNA for the CDR3: TGTGCCATCAGTGGTGTGAGGCAGGGGTCGGAAGCTTTCTTT. This sequence encodes CAISGVRQGSEAFF.

The chain couples TRBV7-9 to TRBJ1-1; D remains unclear. The V end lost 5 bases, the J end lost 3 bases, and 19 bases lay between the germline ends. Germline CDR1 and CDR2: SEHNR and FQNEAQ (reference sequence). CDR3 length: 16 amino acids. The chain's CDR3 is CASSEPRAGKDTEAFF. The DNA of the CDR3 is TGTGCCAGCAGCGAACCGAGGGCCGGGAAGGACACTGAAGCTTTCTTT.

The gene calls are TRBV4-1 and TRBJ2-7; D is undetermined. Germline V gene data show CDR1 as MGHRA and CDR2 as YSYEKL. The germline V and J ends were trimmed by 3 bases and 7 bases, with 19 bases remaining between them. The CDR3 spans 15 residues. CDR3 region: CASSHPLRSYNEQYF. CDR3 coding DNA: TGCGCCAGCAGCCATCCCCTTAGATCCTACAATGAGCAGTACTTC.

The chain is built from TRBV5-1 and TRBJ2-1; the match to TRBD2 covers 11 bases. The CDR3 loop spans 16 amino acids. The V segment lost 0 bases and the J segment 4 bases; nucleotides outside the gene matches: 3. Germline-derived CDR1 and CDR2 are SGHRS and YFSETQ. CDR3: CASSLATSGEYNEQFF. CDR3 DNA: TGCGCCAGCAGCTTGGCGACTAGCGGGGAGTACAATGAGCAGTTCTTC.

This clonotype showed up just a few times. This chain uses TRBV21-1 with TRBJ2-1; the table's D call TRBD1 went unverified against the DNA. TRBV21-1 is a pseudogene locus. This CDR3 has 16 residues. The CDR3 nucleotides are TGTGCCAGCAGCAACCCGACAGGGCGGTCCTACAATGAGCAGTTCTTC. Translation gives CASSNPTGRSYNEQFF.

This clonotype has only one observation. The chain joins TRBV7-9 to TRBJ2-7; 8 bases map to TRBD2. Germline trimming cut 5 bases from V and 4 bases from J; bases unmatched to any gene: 10. The CDR3 length is 15 residues. In germline, CDR1 is SEHNR, CDR2 FQNEAQ (reference sequence). CDR3 bases: TGTGCCAGCAGCCCCGCAGGGGCGGGGGGTTACGAGCAGTACTTC. Amino acids: CASSPAGAGGYEQYF. The full variable domain, in which reference TRBV7-9 and TRBJ2-7 provide the parts outside the CDR3, is DTGVSQNPRHKITKRGQNVTFRCDPISEHNRLYWYRQTLGQGPEFLTYFQNEAQLEKSRLLSDRFSAERPKGSFSTLEIQRTEQGDSAMYLCASSPAGAGGYEQYFGPGTRLTVT.

The genes are TRBV5-1 and TRBJ1-6; TRBD1 matches 7 bases. V gave up 4 bases and J gave up 7 bases; unmatched junction bases: 11. The CDR3 extends over 16 amino acids. The germline CDR1 and CDR2 sequences are SGHRS and YFSETQ. This chain's CDR3 is CASSLGQVSANSPLHF. In DNA, the CDR3 is TGCGCCAGCAGCCTCGGACAGGTCTCGGCGAATTCACCCCTCCACTTT.